Following are 10 T cell receptor beta chains from one sample sequenced in a study of response to subunit inactivated influenza vaccine. One entry per CDR3 protein results from TCRdb running MiXCR on the RT-PCR reads. The profile shows a few hundred thousand distinct CDR3 sequences, about a tenth of them singletons. Here the sequenced sample was PBMCs from blood, taken roughly 47 days after vaccination. These receptors were obtained from a man aged 50-59 years who received an inactivated influenza vaccine.

The sample holds many counts of this clonotype. This rearrangement joins TRBV20-1 to TRBJ2-3, with D possibly matching TRBD1 (5 bases). The CDR3 covers 14 residues. Germline CDR1 and CDR2: DFQATT and SNEGSKA (reference sequence). Trimming took off 0 bases at V and 3 bases at J, with 10 bases between the two ends. In nucleotides, the CDR3 is TGCAGTGCTAGAGATCTGGCAGGGACAGATACGCAGTATTTT. It translates to CSARDLAGTDTQYF.

The V gene is TRBV6-1, the J gene TRBJ1-1; a weak D match, TRBD1 (5 bases). This CDR3 region has 14 residues. CDR1 is MNHNS and CDR2 is SASEGT in the germline V gene. The V end was cut by 5 bases, the J end by 2 bases, with 12 bases between. CDR3 amino acids: CASSRQYSNTEAFF. CDR3 coding DNA: TGTGCCAGCAGTAGACAGTACAGTAACACTGAAGCTTTCTTT.

This clonotype appeared many times. The chain couples TRBV7-9 to TRBJ2-2; D might be TRBD1 (6 bases). Looked up from germline, CDR1 is SEHNR and CDR2 is FQNEAQ (reference sequence). V dropped 5 bases and J dropped 2 bases, with 15 bases sitting between them. The CDR3 runs 16 residues. The CDR3 DNA reads as TGTGCCAGCAGCCATACCAGGGGAATTAACACCGGGGAGCTGTTTTTT. Translation: CASSHTRGINTGELFF. The entire variable domain, with the rest obtained from reference TRBV7-9 and TRBJ2-2, is as follows: DTGVSQNPRHKITKRGQNVTFRCDPISEHNRLYWYRQTLGQGPEFLTYFQNEAQLEKSRLLSDRFSAERPKGSFSTLEIQRTEQGDSAMYLCASSHTRGINTGELFFGEGSRLTVL.

This clonotype was recorded a few times. The chain is built from TRBV12-3 or TRBV12-4 and TRBJ2-3; weak D call: TRBD1 (5 bases). The CDR3 is made up of 14 amino acids. The V end was cut by 0 bases, the J end by 5 bases, with 9 bases between. CDR3 in amino acids: CASSLARDKDTQYF. The CDR3 DNA reads TGTGCCAGCAGTTTAGCCAGGGATAAAGATACGCAGTATTTT.

This clonotype was seen many times. This chain links TRBV6-5 with TRBJ1-2, with a tentative D call TRBD1 (5 bases). The germline gives CDR1 MNHEY, CDR2 SVGAGI. CDR3 size: 15 residues. The V end was cut by 5 bases, the J end by 3 bases, with 16 bases between. CDR3 DNA: TGTGCCAGCAGTCACGGGGCAGAAATTTACTATGGCTACACCTTC. It codes for CASSHGAEIYYGYTF.

At least ten counts were recorded for this clonotype. V gene TRBV4-1 combines with J gene TRBJ2-2, with D possibly being TRBD2 (5 bases). Germline V lookup: CDR1 MGHRA, CDR2 YSYEKL. The CDR3 runs 18 residues. The V gene lost 3 bases and the J gene lost 5 bases, with 22 bases spanning the gap. The CDR3 reads CASSHSSLPSRRTGELFF. The DNA for the CDR3 is TGCGCCAGCAGCCATAGCAGCCTCCCTTCGAGGAGGACCGGGGAGCTGTTTTTT.

The chain couples TRBV6-1 to TRBJ2-3, with 12 bases identical to TRBD2. The V and J ends lost 7 bases and 2 bases, in that order; junction bases with no gene match: 7. The CDR3 spans 16 residues. Germline V lookup: CDR1 MNHNS, CDR2 SASEGT. CDR3 nucleotide sequence: TGTGCCAGCAAGAGACTAGCGGGAGTCAACACAGATACGCAGTATTTT. Its protein is CASKRLAGVNTDTQYF.

V and J are TRBV7-9 and TRBJ2-1; D not certain. The CDR3 contains 14 residues. Germline V gene data show CDR1 as SEHNR and CDR2 as FQNEAQ (reference sequence). V lost 0 bases and J 8 bases, leaving 11 bases between the germline ends. The CDR3 here is CASSLASGVDEQFF. As DNA, the CDR3 is TGTGCCAGCAGCTTAGCGTCCGGAGTTGATGAGCAGTTCTTC.

This clonotype was counted only a few times. V usage is TRBV20-1 and J usage is TRBJ2-7; possibly TRBD2 for D (7 bases). The ends were cut back, 5 bases at V and 3 bases at J, with 14 bases in the middle. The CDR3 runs to 13 residues. Looked up from germline, CDR1 is DFQATT and CDR2 is SNEGSKA (reference sequence). The CDR3 spells CSAGGAGHYEQYF. The CDR3 nucleotides read TGCAGTGCTGGGGGGGCTGGGCACTACGAGCAGTACTTC.

This clonotype was found a few times. The gene calls are TRBV20-1 and TRBJ2-7; 8 positions match TRBD1. The CDR3 has 15 amino acids. Losses at the gene ends were 2 bases for V and 6 bases for J; bases not matched to a gene: 12. Germline assignment: CDR1 DFQATT and CDR2 SNEGSKA (reference sequence). CDR3 in DNA: TGCAGTGCTAGACCCCCAGGGGGCGCGAGGTCCGAGCAGTACTTC. Its translation: CSARPPGGARSEQYF.